The rows below give T cell receptor beta chains drawn from one sample of a study of blood T cell repertoires in COVID-19. Measured with immunoSEQ multiplex PCR; TCRdb has only the in-frame clones, and not every one. There are 65,000 or so clones in the sample; 90% occur only once, and 1.3% lies in the top ten. Sequencing was performed on peripheral blood. These receptors originate from a man aged 55-75 years with acute or convalescent COVID-19. Both conserved end residues are part of each CDR3. D genes are given only for firm matches. The size entry is marked missing in some rows and otherwise reads once, few, many or a size class.

CDR3 length,clone size,J gene,D gene,V gene,CDR3 DNA,CDR3 protein
14,NA,TRBJ1-1,NA,TRBV5-1,TGCGCCAGCAGCTACGACGTAGCGAACACTGAAGCTTTCTTT,CASSYDVANTEAFF
14,NA,TRBJ1-5,NA,TRBV5-5,TGTGCCAGCAGCTTGGCCTATAGCAATCAGCCCCAGCATTTT,CASSLAYSNQPQHF
16,NA,TRBJ1-5,NA,TRBV19,TGTGCCAGTAGTATGGGGGCCCGCTACCCGAATCAGCCCCAGCATTTT,CASSMGARYPNQPQHF
19,NA,TRBJ1-1,TRBD1,TRBV23-1,TGCGCCAGCAGTCGATCATACCGGGACAGGGGGTTCATGAACACTGAAGCTTTCTTT,CASSRSYRDRGFMNTEAFF
14,NA,TRBJ1-2,NA,TRBV7-9,TGTGCCAGCAGCTTAAAAACAGGCGGTGATGGCTACACCTTC,CASSLKTGGDGYTF
15,NA,TRBJ1-1,NA,TRBV12-5,TGTGCTAGTGGTTTGTCCCCTTGGGGGGACACTGAAGCTTTCTTT,CASGLSPWGDTEAFF
14,NA,TRBJ1-4,NA,TRBV19,TGTGCCAGTAGATTCGGGAGAACTAATGAAAAACTGTTTTTT,CASRFGRTNEKLFF
10,once,TRBJ1-2,NA,TRBV30,TGTGCCTGGAGGAGCGTTGGCTACACCTTC,CAWRSVGYTF
21,NA,TRBJ2-1,TRBD1,TRBV19,TGTGCCAGTACCAAGGACAGGGGGTTTACAATGAGCGAGGGGGTTTACAATGAGCAGTTCTTC,CASTKDRGFTMSEGVYNEQFF
14,NA,TRBJ2-2,TRBD1,TRBV13,TGTGCCACCTCGGGACAGCCCCAGACCGGGGAGCTGTTTTTT,CATSGQPQTGELFF
13,NA,TRBJ2-3,TRBD1,TRBV5-1,TGCGCCAGCAGCAGGGACAGGGGAGATACGCAGTATTTT,CASSRDRGDTQYF
15,NA,TRBJ2-7,TRBD1,TRBV7-2,TGTGCCAGCAGCCCCAGTGGGACAGGGCTTTACGAGCAGTACTTC,CASSPSGTGLYEQYF
13,NA,TRBJ1-3,NA,TRBV5-6,TGTGCCAGCAGCTTGGAAAGGCGGGGAGCCATATATTTT,CASSLERRGAIYF
13,NA,TRBJ2-3,NA,TRBV5-4,TGTGCCAGCAGCCAAACAGGCACAGATACGCAGTATTTT,CASSQTGTDTQYF
15,NA,TRBJ1-5,TRBD1,TRBV19,TGTGCCAGTAGTATAATGGGGACAGGGAGCCAGCCCCAGCATTTT,CASSIMGTGSQPQHF
15,NA,TRBJ1-4,TRBD1,TRBV15,TGTGCCACCAGCAGACCCGGGACAGGACATGAAAAACTGTTTTTT,CATSRPGTGHEKLFF
15,NA,TRBJ1-4,NA,TRBV6-5,TGTGCCAGCAGTTCCCGACAGGCAACTAATGAAAAACTGTTTTTT,CASSSRQATNEKLFF
17,few,TRBJ1-2,NA,TRBV2,TGTGCCAGCAGGAAGACAGGAGCCTCAGGGGCCTTTACGGGCTACACCTTC,CASRKTGASGAFTGYTF
15,once,TRBJ2-3,TRBD2,TRBV19,TGTGCCAGTACCCCGGGACTAGCAAGGACAGATACGCAGTATTTT,CASTPGLARTDTQYF
14,NA,TRBJ2-1,TRBD2,TRBV5-1,TGCGCCAGCGGACTAGCGGGGGGTGGAAATGAGCAGTTCTTC,CASGLAGGGNEQFF
15,NA,TRBJ2-3,TRBD1,TRBV7-9,TGTGCCAGCAGCTCACTTAGACAGGGCCCAGATACGCAGTATTTT,CASSSLRQGPDTQYF
14,NA,TRBJ1-1,TRBD1,TRBV7-8,TGTGCCAGCAGCATGCTTCAGGGGGCGGGTGAAGCTTTCTTT,CASSMLQGAGEAFF
14,NA,TRBJ1-4,NA,TRBV9,TGTGCCAGCAGCGCCAGTGACAGGAAGGAAAAACTGTTTTTT,CASSASDRKEKLFF
15,NA,TRBJ2-2,TRBD1,TRBV10-3,TGTGCCATCAGTGAGAGACAGGGGGATCACGGGGAGCTGTTTTTT,CAISERQGDHGELFF
14,NA,TRBJ1-2,NA,TRBV13,TGTGCCAGCAGCTTAGGCCAGGGTACGGATGGCTACACCTTC,CASSLGQGTDGYTF
12,NA,TRBJ2-7,TRBD1,TRBV29-1,TGCAGCGTCGCTAGACAGGGTCACGAGCAGTACTTC,CSVARQGHEQYF
15,once,TRBJ2-7,NA,TRBV11-2,TGTGCCAGCAGAACCCTGGGGGCGTCTCGGAACGAGCAGTACTTC,CASRTLGASRNEQYF
15,once,TRBJ2-1,NA,TRBV11-2,TGTGCCAGCAGCTTTGGGACACAAATTTACAATGAGCAGTTCTTC,CASSFGTQIYNEQFF
14,NA,TRBJ2-5,TRBD1,TRBV2,TGTGCCAGCAGTACTGACAGGGGAGGAGAGACCCAGTACTTC,CASSTDRGGETQYF
15,once,TRBJ1-3,TRBD1,TRBV6-5,TGTGCCAGCACTTACGACAGGGGCTCTGGAAACACCATATATTTT,CASTYDRGSGNTIYF
16,NA,TRBJ1-2,TRBD1,TRBV30,TGTGCCTGGAGTGCCTTACCGGGGGGACAGGGGGATGGCTACACCTTC,CAWSALPGGQGDGYTF
15,NA,TRBJ2-7,TRBD2,TRBV29-1,TGCAGCGTTGAACGGGCGACTAGCGGCTCCTACGAGCAGTACTTC,CSVERATSGSYEQYF
14,NA,TRBJ1-1,TRBD1,TRBV13,TGTGCCAGCAGCAAGGGACAGGATTACTCTGAAGCTTTCTTT,CASSKGQDYSEAFF
14,NA,TRBJ1-2,NA,TRBV24-1,TGTGCCACCAGTGATGTCTACGACTCGCATGGCTACACCTTC,CATSDVYDSHGYTF
14,NA,TRBJ1-3,NA,TRBV18,TGTGCCAGCTCACCTCAGGTCTCTGGAAACACCATATATTTT,CASSPQVSGNTIYF
14,NA,TRBJ1-2,TRBD1,TRBV14,TGTGCCAGCAGCCAGACAGGGTCCTACTATGGCTACACCTTC,CASSQTGSYYGYTF
13,NA,TRBJ2-3,NA,TRBV18,TGTGCCAGCTCACCCCAGGTGGCAGATACGCAGTATTTT,CASSPQVADTQYF
14,once,TRBJ1-1,NA,TRBV29-1,TGCAGCGCCGAGATCGACATTCCTGCCACTGAAGCTTTCTTT,CSAEIDIPATEAFF
14,NA,TRBJ2-3,TRBD2,TRBV6-4,TGTGCCAGCAGCGGCGGGGGAAACACAGATACGCAGTATTTT,CASSGGGNTDTQYF
14,NA,TRBJ1-2,TRBD1,TRBV5-4,TGTGCCAGCAGTCCGGACAGGGAGGGTTATGGCTACACCTTC,CASSPDREGYGYTF
16,NA,TRBJ1-4,TRBD1,TRBV5-8,TGTGCCAGCAGCTTCGAACGGACAGGGGGCGATGAAAAACTGTTTTTT,CASSFERTGGDEKLFF
16,once,TRBJ1-4,NA,TRBV25-1,TGTGCCAGCAGTGCCACACGGCAGGGGAATAGGGAAAAACTGTTTTTT,CASSATRQGNREKLFF
20,NA,TRBJ1-5,NA,TRBV19,TGTGCCAGTAGTATTCCCCTGGGTCGGGCAGGGTCGTCGGTCAATCAGCCCCAGCATTTT,CASSIPLGRAGSSVNQPQHF
12,NA,TRBJ1-2,NA,TRBV5-1,TGCGCCACCCGAGTAGATAACTATGGCTACACCTTC,CATRVDNYGYTF